This TCR beta chain emerged from a study of beta chain features in type 1 diabetes. Study-level findings and limits: Researchers report that Type 1 diabetes patients had moderately but significantly shorter TCRB CDR3s across all four CD4+ subsets.

A word on this clone: The antigen remains unidentified.

TCRB transcripts that were expressed got sequenced, as all of the isolated RNA had been reverse transcribed. The repertoire was sequenced with immunoSEQ multiplex PCR; TCRdb's copy has only in-frame clones and lacks some. Found here are some 15,000 clones, about 70% of them singletons; the top ten hold more than 2%. The germline V gene encodes CDR1 SGHRS and CDR2 YFSETQ. Trimming stripped 0 bases from V and 5 bases from J, with 9 bases between. The CDR3 runs 14 residues. The chain has TRBV5-1 and TRBJ1-5; TRBD1 might be the D (6 bases). The sample comprised Tregs from blood. This TCR derives from a man aged 25-45 years with type 1 diabetes. CDR3 bases: TGCGCCAGCAGCTTGGAGCCAGGGGATCAGCCCCAGCATTTT. Translating it yields CASSLEPGDQPQHF.